This is a list of T cell receptor beta chains from one sample in a study of cytomegalovirus exposure and HLA in healthy donors. Clones were read by immunoSEQ multiplex PCR, and TCRdb kept only the in-frame ones, dropping some. The repertoire has some 60,000 clones, over 70% of them found once; the top ten carry around 4.2%. The sample consisted of PBMCs. Receptors were obtained from a woman between 35 and 50 years old in good health and CMV-seronegative. The CDR3 runs from the conserved cysteine through the conserved F or W. Size is stated for part of the rows, as once, few or many counts, or as a class when the clone is expanded.

clone_size	v_call	j_call	cdr3_aa
NA	TRBV29-1	TRBJ2-1	CSVDGAAGKEQFF
NA	TRBV7-5	TRBJ2-3	CARSDRLAGRTDTQYF
NA	TRBV27	TRBJ1-5	CASSLSYSNQPQHF
NA	TRBV18	TRBJ1-2	CASSRDRGVYGYTF
NA	TRBV9	TRBJ1-4	CASSVGGWSEKLFF
NA	TRBV19	TRBJ2-1	CASSNKGLAGGPYNEQFF
NA	TRBV19	TRBJ2-5	CASSKGERWGETQYF
NA	TRBV19	TRBJ1-5	CASSMEVSNQPQHF
NA	TRBV19	TRBJ1-1	CASSIRSQGTNTEAFF
NA	TRBV5-8	TRBJ2-1	CASEERESSTDEQFF
few	TRBV4-1	TRBJ1-2	CASSQETQGSFFYGYTF
NA	TRBV27	TRBJ1-5	CASSRAQIGGGNQPQHF
NA	TRBV7-3	TRBJ2-1	CASSLGQANEQFF
NA	TRBV10-1	TRBJ2-7	CASSEARTGGYEQYF
once	TRBV5-6	TRBJ2-1	CASSFSGGSYNEQFF
once	TRBV7-7	TRBJ2-5	CASSKAPGSKETQYF
NA	TRBV11-3	TRBJ2-1	CASSTAGGWSNEQFF
once	TRBV15	TRBJ2-1	CATSSLPRSSYNEQFF
NA	TRBV11-2	TRBJ2-4	CASSFLQGAVKNIQYF
NA	TRBV2	TRBJ1-1	CASSGRGENTEAFF
NA	TRBV5-1	TRBJ1-6	CASSLAGEATYSPLHF
NA	TRBV29-1	TRBJ2-3	CSVEEGWGAGGPGTDTQYF
NA	TRBV5-1	TRBJ2-5	CASSPALAGAGETQYF
few	TRBV28	TRBJ2-1	CASSLFSGGAHNEQFF
NA	TRBV5-4	TRBJ2-2	CASSLGVRSNTGELFF
NA	TRBV9	TRBJ2-7	CASSAQSGGTVAYEQYF
NA	TRBV7-2	TRBJ2-1	CASSPRSGRNIDEQFF
once	TRBV28	TRBJ1-1	CASSLRDRVATEAFF
NA	TRBV29-1	TRBJ1-2	CSAGTGGYGYTF
NA	TRBV6-5	TRBJ2-1	CASSHTGLASNEQFF
NA	TRBV19	TRBJ2-7	CASTRAGAQYEQYF
NA	TRBV4-1	TRBJ2-1	CASSRTGFGGDEQFF
few	TRBV5-1	TRBJ1-1	CASSLGPVRGSNTEAFF
NA	TRBV5-1	TRBJ2-2	CASSIAVANTGELFF
NA	TRBV9	TRBJ2-2	CASSVAKSGGPGELFF
NA	TRBV11-2	TRBJ1-1	CASSLAPQERNTEAFF